This T cell receptor beta chain was recorded in a study of T cells after yellow fever vaccination. On the study more broadly: Each low-cell-number fraction was prepared by means of SMART-Seq v4 Ultra Low Input. General study findings and limits: The booster saw the reappearance of most primary-vaccination clones (roughly 97% CD4, almost 90% CD8). Overall, a small share of clonotypes was seen in both CD4 and CD8 compartments.

This clonotype occurred many times. Its antigen is unknown. With 1 base removed from V and 11 bases from J, the gap between germline ends came to 5 bases. Per the germline V gene, CDR1 is MDHEN and CDR2 is SYDVKM. This CDR3 has 11 residues. Researchers made TCR cDNA using 5'RACE template switching, and this step added a universal primer site and UMIs. Each CDR3 protein gets one entry after TCRdb re-called the 5' RACE reads with MiXCR. The table shows about 340,000 distinct CDR3 sequences, with under 5% occurring only once. The chain couples TRBV28 to TRBJ2-2, with D uncertain. Sample: PBMCs, taken 5 days after the yellow fever booster vaccination. The sequence derives from a man younger than 30 who received the YFV17D yellow fever vaccine. The CDR3 DNA follows: TGTGCCAGCAGTTTATATCGAGAGCTGTTTTTT. This codes for CASSLYRELFF.